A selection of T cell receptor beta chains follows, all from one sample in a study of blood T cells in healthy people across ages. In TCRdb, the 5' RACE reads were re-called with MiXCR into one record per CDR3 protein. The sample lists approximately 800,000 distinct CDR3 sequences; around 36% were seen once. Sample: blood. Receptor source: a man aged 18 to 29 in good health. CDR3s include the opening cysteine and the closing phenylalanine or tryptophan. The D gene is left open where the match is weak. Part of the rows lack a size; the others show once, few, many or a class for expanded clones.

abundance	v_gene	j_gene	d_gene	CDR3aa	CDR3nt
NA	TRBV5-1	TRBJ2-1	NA	CASSLSTGRNEQFF	TGCGCCAGCAGCTTGTCCACAGGGAGGAATGAGCAGTTCTTC
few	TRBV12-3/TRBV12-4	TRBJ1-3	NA	CASSLFVVSGNTIYF	TGTGCCAGCAGTTTATTCGTGGTCTCTGGAAACACCATATATTTT
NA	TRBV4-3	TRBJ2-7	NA	CASSTRDLYEQYF	TGCGCCAGCAGCACCCGGGACCTCTACGAGCAGTACTTC
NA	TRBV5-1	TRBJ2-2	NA	CASSLGSGGEGELFF	TGCGCCAGCAGCTTGGGTTCCGGGGGCGAAGGGGAGCTGTTTTTT
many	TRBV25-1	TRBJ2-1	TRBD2	CASSPLRGEYNEQFF	TGTGCCAGCAGTCCCCTTCGGGGGGAATACAATGAGCAGTTCTTC
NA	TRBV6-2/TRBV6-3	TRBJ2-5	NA	CASRKIIATDDGTQYF	TGTGCCAGCAGGAAGATCATAGCAACTGACGACGGGACCCAGTACTTC
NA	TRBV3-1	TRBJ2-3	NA	CASSLLRDKRTDTQYF	TGTGCCAGCAGCCTTCTTCGGGACAAACGCACAGATACGCAGTATTTT
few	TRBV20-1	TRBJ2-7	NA	CSASDPTGGYEQYF	TGCAGTGCTAGTGATCCTACCGGGGGCTACGAGCAGTACTTC
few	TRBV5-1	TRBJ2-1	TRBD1	CASSVRTGNDEQFF	TGCGCCAGCAGCGTAAGGACAGGGAACGATGAGCAGTTCTTC
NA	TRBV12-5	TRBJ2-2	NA	CASGLVAWGSMNTGELFF	TGTGCTAGTGGTTTGGTAGCCTGGGGCTCAATGAACACCGGGGAGCTGTTTTTT
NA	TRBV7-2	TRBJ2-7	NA	CASSLVRGTVEQYF	TGTGCCAGCAGCTTAGTCCGGGGAACGGTCGAGCAGTACTTC
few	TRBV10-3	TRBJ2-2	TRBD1	CASSGTESGELFF	TGTGCCAGCTCCGGGACAGAATCCGGGGAGCTGTTTTTT
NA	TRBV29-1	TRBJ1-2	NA	CSAGDGQLYGYTF	TGCAGCGCCGGGGACGGACAGCTCTATGGCTACACCTTC
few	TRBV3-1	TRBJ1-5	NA	CASSQGGGLNQPQHF	TGTGCCAGCAGCCAAGGAGGCGGCCTCAATCAGCCCCAGCATTTT
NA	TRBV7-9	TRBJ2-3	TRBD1	CASIGDSISTDTQYF	TGTGCCAGCATCGGGGACAGTATTAGCACAGATACGCAGTATTTT
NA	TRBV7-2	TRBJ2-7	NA	CASSLVGSIYNEQYF	TGTGCCAGCAGCTTAGTCGGCAGTATCTACAATGAGCAGTACTTC
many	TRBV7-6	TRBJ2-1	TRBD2	CASSLSGLAGDNEQFF	TGTGCCAGCAGCTTATCTGGACTAGCGGGGGATAATGAGCAGTTCTTC
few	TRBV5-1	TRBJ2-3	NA	CASSLNVGPDTQYF	TGCGCCAGCAGCTTAAACGTGGGGCCAGATACGCAGTATTTT
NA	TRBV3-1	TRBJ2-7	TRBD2	CASSQAGLADREQYF	TGTGCCAGCAGCCAAGCGGGACTAGCCGACCGAGAGCAGTACTTC
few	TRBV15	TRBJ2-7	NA	CATSRYHYLASREQYF	TGTGCCACCAGCAGATATCATTACCTTGCCTCTCGAGAGCAGTACTTC
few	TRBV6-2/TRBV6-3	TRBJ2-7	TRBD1	CASSLQGATYEQYF	TGTGCCAGCAGTCTACAGGGGGCTACCTACGAGCAGTACTTC
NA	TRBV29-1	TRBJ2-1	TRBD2	CSVPSGSGNEQFF	TGCAGCGTACCGAGCGGGAGCGGCAATGAGCAGTTCTTC
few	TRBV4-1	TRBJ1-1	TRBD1	CASSQARDREVTEAFF	TGCGCCAGCAGCCAAGCCCGGGACAGGGAGGTAACTGAAGCTTTCTTT
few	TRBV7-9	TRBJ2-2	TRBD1	CASSRDSVTGELFF	TGTGCCAGCAGCCGGGACAGCGTTACCGGGGAGCTGTTTTTT
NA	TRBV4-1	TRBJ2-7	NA	CASSQVSLSPYNEQYF	TGCGCCAGCAGCCAAGTAAGCTTATCGCCCTACAATGAGCAGTACTTC
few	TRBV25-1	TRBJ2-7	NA	CASTQKGSAEQYF	TGTGCCAGCACTCAAAAAGGGAGCGCCGAGCAGTACTTC
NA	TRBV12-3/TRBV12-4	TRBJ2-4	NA	CASSLNSKNIQYF	TGTGCCAGCAGTTTGAATTCCAAAAACATTCAGTACTTC
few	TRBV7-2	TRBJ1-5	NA	CASSRQSNQPQHF	TGTGCCAGCAGCCGACAGAGCAATCAGCCCCAGCATTTT
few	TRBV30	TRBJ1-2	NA	CAWSAPRGGGYTF	TGTGCCTGGAGTGCCCCTCGCGGCGGCGGCTACACCTTC
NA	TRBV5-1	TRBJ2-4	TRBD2	CASRTPGGALHQYF	TGCGCCAGCAGAACCCCGGGGGGGGCCCTCCATCAGTACTTC
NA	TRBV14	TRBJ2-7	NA	CASSILSDYEQYF	TGTGCCAGCAGCATCTTATCGGATTACGAGCAGTACTTC
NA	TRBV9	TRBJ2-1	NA	CASSPTPSGRYNEQFF	TGTGCCAGCAGCCCAACCCCAAGCGGAAGGTACAATGAGCAGTTCTTC
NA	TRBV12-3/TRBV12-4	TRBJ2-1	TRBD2	CASSPPSGAVPISYNEQFF	TGTGCCAGCAGTCCCCCTAGCGGGGCAGTACCAATCTCCTACAATGAGCAGTTCTTC
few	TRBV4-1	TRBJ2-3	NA	CASSQDFGGRADTQYF	TGCGCCAGCAGCCAAGATTTCGGAGGGCGGGCAGATACGCAGTATTTT
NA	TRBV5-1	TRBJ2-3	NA	CASSYTADTQYF	TGCGCCAGCAGCTACACGGCAGATACGCAGTATTTT
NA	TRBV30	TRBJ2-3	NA	CAWILNRDTDTQYF	TGTGCCTGGATCCTCAACAGGGACACAGATACGCAGTATTTT
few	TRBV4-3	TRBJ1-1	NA	CASSQDRSGFGLAFF	TGCGCCAGCAGCCAAGATAGATCAGGTTTTGGTCTGGCTTTCTTT
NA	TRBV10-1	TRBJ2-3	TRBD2	CASSESWPSGDPTDTQYF	TGCGCCAGCAGTGAGTCCTGGCCTAGCGGGGACCCCACAGATACGCAGTATTTT
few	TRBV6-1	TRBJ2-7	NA	CASSEFSPSYEQYF	TGTGCCAGCAGTGAATTTTCTCCGTCCTACGAGCAGTACTTC
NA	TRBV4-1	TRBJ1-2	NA	CASSQVLGVVWGYTF	TGCGCCAGCAGCCAAGTTCTAGGGGTTGTTTGGGGCTACACCTTC
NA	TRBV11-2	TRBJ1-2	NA	CASSLLSREDGYTF	TGTGCCAGCAGCTTGTTGAGCAGGGAAGATGGCTACACCTTC
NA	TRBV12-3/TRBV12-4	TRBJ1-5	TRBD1	CASSSTGDSQGAQHF	TGTGCCAGCAGTTCGACAGGGGACAGTCAGGGGGCCCAGCATTTT
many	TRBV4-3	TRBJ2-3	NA	CASSQEKASLSTDTQYF	TGCGCCAGCAGCCAAGAAAAGGCTAGCCTTAGCACAGATACGCAGTATTTT
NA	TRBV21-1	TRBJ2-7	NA	CASRPGSVSYNEQYF	TGTGCCAGCCGCCCAGGGTCCGTCTCCTACAATGAGCAGTACTTC
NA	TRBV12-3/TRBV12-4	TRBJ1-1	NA	CASSLAVRGTEAFF	TGTGCCAGCAGTTTAGCCGTTAGGGGCACTGAAGCTTTCTTT
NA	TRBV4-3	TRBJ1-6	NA	CASSQEDNSPLHF	TGCGCCAGCAGCCAGGAGGACAATTCACCCCTCCACTTT
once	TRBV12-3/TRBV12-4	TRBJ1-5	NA	CASSCGGFQPQHF	TGTGCCAGCAGTTGCGGGGGATTCCAGCCCCAGCATTTT
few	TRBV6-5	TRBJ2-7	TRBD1	CASSYSGRGRFEQYF	TGTGCCAGCAGTTACTCGGGCAGGGGGCGCTTCGAGCAGTACTTC
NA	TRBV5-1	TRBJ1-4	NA	CASSPRGIGEKLFF	TGCGCCAGCAGCCCCCGGGGGATTGGGGAAAAACTGTTTTTT
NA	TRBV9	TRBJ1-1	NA	CASSRGVGQPNTEAFF	TGTGCCAGCAGCAGAGGGGTTGGACAGCCTAATACTGAAGCTTTCTTT
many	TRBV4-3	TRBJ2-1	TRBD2	CASSHALAGAGDEQFF	TGCGCCAGCAGCCACGCCCTAGCGGGGGCGGGGGATGAGCAGTTCTTC
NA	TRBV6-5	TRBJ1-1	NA	CASSYGGAARDTEAFF	TGTGCCAGCAGTTATGGGGGAGCCGCGAGAGACACTGAAGCTTTCTTT
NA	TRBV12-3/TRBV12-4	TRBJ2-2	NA	CASSPSAGELFF	TGTGCCAGCAGTCCGTCCGCTGGGGAGCTGTTTTTT
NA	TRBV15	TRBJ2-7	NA	CATSRDNARDVPSSYEQYF	TGTGCCACCAGCAGAGATAACGCCAGGGACGTCCCTTCCTCCTACGAGCAGTACTTC
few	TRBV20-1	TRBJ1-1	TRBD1	CSARDRDRGHGEAFF	TGCAGTGCTAGAGATAGGGACAGGGGGCATGGTGAAGCTTTCTTT
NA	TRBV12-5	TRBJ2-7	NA	CASGSGQYEQYF	TGTGCTAGTGGCAGCGGACAGTACGAGCAGTACTTC
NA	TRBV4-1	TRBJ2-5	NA	CASSLTPVETQYF	TGCGCCAGCAGCCTCACCCCGGTGGAGACCCAGTACTTC
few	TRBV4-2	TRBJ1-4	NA	CASSQDPQGGEKLFF	TGTGCCAGCAGCCAAGATCCCCAGGGAGGTGAAAAACTGTTTTTT
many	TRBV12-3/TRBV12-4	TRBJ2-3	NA	CASSWGSTDTQYF	TGTGCCAGCAGCTGGGGGTCGACAGATACGCAGTATTTT
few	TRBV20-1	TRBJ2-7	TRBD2	CSAGTSGISYNEQYF	TGCAGTGCTGGGACTAGCGGGATCTCCTACAATGAGCAGTACTTC